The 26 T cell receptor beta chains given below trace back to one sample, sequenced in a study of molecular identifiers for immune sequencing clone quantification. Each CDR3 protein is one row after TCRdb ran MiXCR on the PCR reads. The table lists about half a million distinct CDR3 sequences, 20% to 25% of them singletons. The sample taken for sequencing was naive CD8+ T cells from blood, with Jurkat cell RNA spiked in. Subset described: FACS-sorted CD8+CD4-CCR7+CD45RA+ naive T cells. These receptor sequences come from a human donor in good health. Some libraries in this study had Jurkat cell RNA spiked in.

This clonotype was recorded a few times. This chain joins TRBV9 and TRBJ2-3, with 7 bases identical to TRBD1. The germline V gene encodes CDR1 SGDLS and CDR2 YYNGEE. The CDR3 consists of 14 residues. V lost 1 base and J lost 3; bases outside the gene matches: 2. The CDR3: CASSVQGDTDTQYF. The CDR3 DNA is TGTGCCAGCAGCGTACAGGGGGATACAGATACGCAGTATTTT.

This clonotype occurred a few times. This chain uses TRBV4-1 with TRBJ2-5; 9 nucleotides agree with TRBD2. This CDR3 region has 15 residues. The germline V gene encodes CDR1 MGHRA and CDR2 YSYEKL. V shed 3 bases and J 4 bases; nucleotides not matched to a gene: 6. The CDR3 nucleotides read TGCGCCAGCAGCCAGGGTCCGGGACTAGCAGAGACCCAGTACTTC. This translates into CASSQGPGLAETQYF.

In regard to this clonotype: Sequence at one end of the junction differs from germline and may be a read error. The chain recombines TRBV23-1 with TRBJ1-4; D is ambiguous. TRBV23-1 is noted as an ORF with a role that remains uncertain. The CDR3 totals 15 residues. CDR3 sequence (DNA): TGCGCCAGCAGTCTATTGAGGAGAACGGCTATAAAACTGCTTTTT. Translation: CASSLLRRTAIKLLF.

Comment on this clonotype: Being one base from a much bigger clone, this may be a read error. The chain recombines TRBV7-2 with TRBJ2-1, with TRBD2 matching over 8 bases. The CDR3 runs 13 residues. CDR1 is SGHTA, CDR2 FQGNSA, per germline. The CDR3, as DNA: TGTGCCAGCAGCACCGGACTAGCCTGGGAGCAGCTCTTC. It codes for CASSTGLAWEQLF. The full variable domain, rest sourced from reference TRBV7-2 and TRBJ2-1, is GAGVSQSPSNKVTEKGKDVELRCDPISGHTALYWYRQSLGQGLEFLIYFQGNSAPDKSGLPSDRFSAERTGGSVSTLTIQRTQQEDSAVYLCASSTGLAWEQLFGPGTRLTVL.

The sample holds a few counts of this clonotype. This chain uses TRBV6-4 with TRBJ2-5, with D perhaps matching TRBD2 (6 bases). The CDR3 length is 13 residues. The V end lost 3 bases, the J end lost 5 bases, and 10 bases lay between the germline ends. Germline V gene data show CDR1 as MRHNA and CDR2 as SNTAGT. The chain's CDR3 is CASSELAGETQYF. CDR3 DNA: TGTGCCAGCAGTGAACTAGCTGGGGAGACCCAGTACTTC.

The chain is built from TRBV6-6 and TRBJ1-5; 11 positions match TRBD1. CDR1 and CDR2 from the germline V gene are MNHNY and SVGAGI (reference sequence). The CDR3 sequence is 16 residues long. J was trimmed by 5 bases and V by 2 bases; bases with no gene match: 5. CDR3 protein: CASSYTGDRGDQPQHF. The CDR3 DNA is TGTGCCAGCAGTTACACCGGGGACAGGGGGGATCAGCCCCAGCATTTT.

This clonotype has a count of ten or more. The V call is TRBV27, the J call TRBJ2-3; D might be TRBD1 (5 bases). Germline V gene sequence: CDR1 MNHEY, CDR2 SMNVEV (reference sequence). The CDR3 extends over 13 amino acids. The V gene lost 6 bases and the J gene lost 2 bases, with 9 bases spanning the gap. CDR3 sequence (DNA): TGTGCCAGCAGACCCGGACACACAGATACGCAGTATTTT. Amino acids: CASRPGHTDTQYF.

CDR3 protein: CASNLDQVSTPGTDTQYF. The CDR3 DNA sequence: TGTGCCAGCAACCTTGATCAAGTATCGACCCCAGGCACAGATACGCAGTATTTT. The gene calls are TRBV13 and TRBJ2-3; no clear D. V was pared by 7 bases and J by 1 base, with 24 bases between. The CDR3 sequence is 18 residues long. From germline, CDR1 is PRHDT and CDR2 FYEKMQ (reference sequence).

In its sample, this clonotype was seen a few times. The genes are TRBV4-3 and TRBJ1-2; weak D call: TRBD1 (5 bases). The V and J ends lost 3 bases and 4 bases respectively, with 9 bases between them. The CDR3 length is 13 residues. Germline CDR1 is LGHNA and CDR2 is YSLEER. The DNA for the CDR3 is TGCGCCAGCAGCCACTCAACAGGCTATGGCTACACCTTC. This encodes CASSHSTGYGYTF.

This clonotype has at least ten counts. The CDR3 sequence is CASSHVGTEEQYF. The CDR3 DNA reads TGTGCCAGCAGCCATGTTGGGACAGAAGAGCAGTACTTC. The V call is TRBV3-1, the J call TRBJ2-7; 7 nucleotides match TRBD1. This CDR3 has 13 residues. The J segment lost 7 bases and the V segment lost 3 bases, leaving 6 bases of the junction unmatched. Per germline, CDR1 LGHDT and CDR2 YNNKEL (reference sequence).

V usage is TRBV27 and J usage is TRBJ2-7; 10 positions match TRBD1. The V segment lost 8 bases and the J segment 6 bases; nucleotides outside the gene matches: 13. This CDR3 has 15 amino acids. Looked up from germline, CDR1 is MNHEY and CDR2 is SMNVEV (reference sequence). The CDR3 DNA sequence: TGTGCCAGCGGCCTGACAGGGGGCGCGGGTGGCGAGCAGTACTTC. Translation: CASGLTGGAGGEQYF.

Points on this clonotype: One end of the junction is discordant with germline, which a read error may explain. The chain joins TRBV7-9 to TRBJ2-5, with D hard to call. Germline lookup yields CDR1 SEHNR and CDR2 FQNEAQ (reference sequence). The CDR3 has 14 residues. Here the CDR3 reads CAISLDVSQETQYF. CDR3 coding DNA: TGTGCCATCAGCTTAGACGTCAGTCAAGAGACCCAGTACTTC.

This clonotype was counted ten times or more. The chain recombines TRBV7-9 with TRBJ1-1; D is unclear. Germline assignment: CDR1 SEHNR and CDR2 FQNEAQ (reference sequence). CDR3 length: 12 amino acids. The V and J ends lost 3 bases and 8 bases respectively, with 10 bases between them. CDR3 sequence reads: CASSLGSSEAFF. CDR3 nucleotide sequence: TGTGCCAGCAGCTTGGGGAGCTCAGAAGCTTTCTTT.

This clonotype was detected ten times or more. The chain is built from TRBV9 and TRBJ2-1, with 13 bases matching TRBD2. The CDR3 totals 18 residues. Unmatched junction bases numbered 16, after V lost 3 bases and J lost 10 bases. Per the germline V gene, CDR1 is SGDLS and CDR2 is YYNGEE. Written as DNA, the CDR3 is TGTGCCAGCAGCGCACAAGGGACTAGCGGGGCCCCTGGGGAGGAGCAGTTCTTC. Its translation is CASSAQGTSGAPGEEQFF.

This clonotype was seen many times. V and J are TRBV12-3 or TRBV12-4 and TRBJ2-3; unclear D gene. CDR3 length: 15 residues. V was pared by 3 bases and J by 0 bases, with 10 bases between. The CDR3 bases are TGTGCCAGCAGTTTTGGCTCCTTTAGCACAGATACGCAGTATTTT. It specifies CASSFGSFSTDTQYF.

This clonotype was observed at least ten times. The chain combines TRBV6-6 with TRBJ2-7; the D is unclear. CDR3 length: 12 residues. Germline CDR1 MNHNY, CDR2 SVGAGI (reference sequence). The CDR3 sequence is CGVTAGAYEQYF. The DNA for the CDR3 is TGTGGGGTAACAGCCGGAGCCTACGAGCAGTACTTC.

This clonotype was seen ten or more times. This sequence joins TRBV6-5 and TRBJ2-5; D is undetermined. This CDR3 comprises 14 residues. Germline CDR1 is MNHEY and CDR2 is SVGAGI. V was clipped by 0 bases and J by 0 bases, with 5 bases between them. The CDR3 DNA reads TGTGCCAGCAGTTACTCAGGTCACCAAGAGACCCAGTACTTC. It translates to CASSYSGHQETQYF.

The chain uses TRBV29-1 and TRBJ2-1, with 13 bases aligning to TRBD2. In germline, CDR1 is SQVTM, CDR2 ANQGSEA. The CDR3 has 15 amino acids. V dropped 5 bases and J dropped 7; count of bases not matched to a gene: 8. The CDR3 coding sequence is TGCAGCGTTCCCAGACTAGCGGGAGGTAAGAATGAGCAGTTCTTC. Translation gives CSVPRLAGGKNEQFF.

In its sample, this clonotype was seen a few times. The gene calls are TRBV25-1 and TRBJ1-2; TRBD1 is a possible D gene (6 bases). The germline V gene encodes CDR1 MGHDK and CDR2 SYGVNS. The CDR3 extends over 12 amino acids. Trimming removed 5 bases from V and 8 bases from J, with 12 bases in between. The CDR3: CASSTYRDGYTF. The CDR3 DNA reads TGTGCCAGCAGTACATACAGGGACGGCTACACCTTC.

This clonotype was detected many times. This chain's CDR3 is CASSLLGQGWPEAFF. In nucleotides, the CDR3 is TGTGCCAGCAGTTTATTAGGCCAGGGATGGCCTGAAGCTTTCTTT. This sequence joins TRBV12-3 or TRBV12-4 and TRBJ1-1; maybe TRBD1 (5 bases). The CDR3 has 15 amino acids. V lost 2 bases, J lost 6 bases, and 16 bases lay in between.

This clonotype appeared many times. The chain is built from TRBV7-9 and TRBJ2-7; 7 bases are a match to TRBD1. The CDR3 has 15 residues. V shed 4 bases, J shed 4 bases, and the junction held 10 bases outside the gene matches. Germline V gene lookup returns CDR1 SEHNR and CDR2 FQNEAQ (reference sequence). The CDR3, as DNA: TGTGCCAGCAGCTCAGCCGGGACAGAAAAATACGAGCAGTACTTC. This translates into CASSSAGTEKYEQYF.

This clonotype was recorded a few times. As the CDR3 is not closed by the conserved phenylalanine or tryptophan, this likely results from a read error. The CDR3 DNA sequence: TGTGCCAGCAGGTGGGACAGGGGAGAATACGAGCAGTACCTC. Its translation is CASRWDRGEYEQYL. The chain couples TRBV6-1 to TRBJ2-7; the match to TRBD1 covers 10 bases. Germline V gene sequence: CDR1 MNHNS, CDR2 SASEGT. The CDR3 runs to 14 residues. Trimming removed 6 bases from V and 4 bases from J; junction bases left unmatched: 6.

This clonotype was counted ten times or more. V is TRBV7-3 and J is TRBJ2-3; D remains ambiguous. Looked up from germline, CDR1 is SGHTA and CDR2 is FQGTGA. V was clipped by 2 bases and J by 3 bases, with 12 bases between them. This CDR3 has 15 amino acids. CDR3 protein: CASSLGPSLTDTQYF. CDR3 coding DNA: TGTGCCAGCAGCTTAGGGCCGTCGCTGACAGATACGCAGTATTTT. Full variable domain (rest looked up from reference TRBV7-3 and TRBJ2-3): GAGVSQTPSNKVTEKGKYVELRCDPISGHTALYWYRQSLGQGPEFLIYFQGTGAADDSGLPNDRFFAVRPEGSVSTLKIQRTERGDSAVYLCASSLGPSLTDTQYFGPGTRLTVL.

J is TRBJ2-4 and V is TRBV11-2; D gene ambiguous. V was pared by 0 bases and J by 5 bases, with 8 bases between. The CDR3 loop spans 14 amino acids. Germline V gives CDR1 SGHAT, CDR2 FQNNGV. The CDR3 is CASSLDGSQNIQYF. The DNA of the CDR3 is TGTGCCAGCAGCTTAGATGGGTCCCAAAACATTCAGTACTTC.

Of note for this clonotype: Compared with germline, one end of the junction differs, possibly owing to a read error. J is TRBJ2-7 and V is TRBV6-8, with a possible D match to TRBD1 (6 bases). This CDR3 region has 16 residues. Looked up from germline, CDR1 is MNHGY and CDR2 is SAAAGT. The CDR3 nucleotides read TGTGCCAGCAGTTACCCGGACAGCCTCCGCTTCTACGAGCAGCACTTC. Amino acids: CASSYPDSLRFYEQHF.

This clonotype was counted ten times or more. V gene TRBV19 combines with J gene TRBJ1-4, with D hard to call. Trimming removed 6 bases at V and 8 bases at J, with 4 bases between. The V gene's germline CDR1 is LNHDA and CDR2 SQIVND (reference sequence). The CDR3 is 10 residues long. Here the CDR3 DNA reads TGTGCCAGTAGAGGAGAAAAACTGTTTTTT. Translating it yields CASRGEKLFF.